This entry lists 6 T cell receptor beta chains sequenced from one sample in a study of T cell repertoires in cytomegalovirus infection. TCRdb analysed the reads with MiXCR anew, one entry per CDR3 protein. In the table there are 500,000 to 600,000 distinct CDR3 sequences, 15% to 20% of which are singletons. Sequencing was done on a sample of CD8+ T cells from PBMCs. The receptor set was obtained from a human donor in good health (CMV status not recorded). Some clones in this sample may be carry-over from other donors' samples.

This clonotype was detected ten times or more. The chain recombines TRBV7-9 with TRBJ2-7, with 14 bases matching TRBD2. The CDR3 runs to 19 residues. With V trimmed by 4 bases and J by 3 bases, 14 bases remained unmatched. Looked up from germline, CDR1 is SEHNR and CDR2 is FQNEAQ (reference sequence). The CDR3 coding sequence is TGTGCCAGCAGCTGGAAATCCGGGACTAGCGGGAGTAGAAACTACGAGCAGTACTTC. Translation: CASSWKSGTSGSRNYEQYF.

This clonotype appeared many times. V is TRBV28 and J is TRBJ2-1; possibly TRBD1 for D (5 bases). CDR1 is MDHEN, CDR2 SYDVKM, per germline. The V gene lost 5 bases and the J gene lost 0 bases, with 11 bases spanning the gap. The CDR3 extends over 15 amino acids. The CDR3 DNA reads TGTGCCAGCAGTCTTCTCAGGGCCTCCTACAATGAGCAGTTCTTC. It codes for CASSLLRASYNEQFF.

This clonotype was seen ten or more times. The chain uses TRBV4-2 and TRBJ2-1, with D tentatively TRBD2 (5 bases). Trimming removed 4 bases from V and 11 bases from J, with 9 bases in between. Germline CDR1 is LGHNA and CDR2 is YNFKEQ. This CDR3 region has 11 residues. CDR3 bases: TGTGCCAGCAGCCTTTCGGGGAAGCAGTTCTTC. As protein: CASSLSGKQFF.

CDR3 in DNA: TGTGCCAGCAGCTTAGAACCGGGACGGATCTACGAGCAGTACTTC. Translation: CASSLEPGRIYEQYF. V and J are TRBV7-9 and TRBJ2-7; possibly TRBD1 or TRBD2 for D (5 bases each). The CDR3 runs 15 residues. Germline loops: CDR1 SEHNR, CDR2 FQNEAQ (reference sequence). Trimming took off 1 base at V and 3 bases at J, with 13 bases between the two ends.

This clonotype was found many times. The chain is built from TRBV5-6 and TRBJ2-7, with a tentative D call TRBD1 (6 bases). Germline-derived CDR1 and CDR2 are SGHDT and YYEEEE. V gave up 5 bases and J gave up 1 base, with 13 bases separating them. The CDR3 consists of 14 residues. In nucleotides, the CDR3 is TGTGCCAGCAGTTACGGGACATCTTCCTACGAGCAGTACTTC. It encodes CASSYGTSSYEQYF.

Ten or more counts support this clonotype. This rearrangement joins TRBV7-9 to TRBJ1-4, with TRBD1 identical over 9 bases. CDR1 is SEHNR, CDR2 FQNEAQ, per germline (reference sequence). J lost 4 bases, V lost 7 bases, and 4 bases had no gene match. This CDR3 comprises 14 residues. CDR3 DNA: TGTGCCAGCACCACAGGGGGCGTTAATGAAAAACTGTTTTTT. It is translated as CASTTGGVNEKLFF.